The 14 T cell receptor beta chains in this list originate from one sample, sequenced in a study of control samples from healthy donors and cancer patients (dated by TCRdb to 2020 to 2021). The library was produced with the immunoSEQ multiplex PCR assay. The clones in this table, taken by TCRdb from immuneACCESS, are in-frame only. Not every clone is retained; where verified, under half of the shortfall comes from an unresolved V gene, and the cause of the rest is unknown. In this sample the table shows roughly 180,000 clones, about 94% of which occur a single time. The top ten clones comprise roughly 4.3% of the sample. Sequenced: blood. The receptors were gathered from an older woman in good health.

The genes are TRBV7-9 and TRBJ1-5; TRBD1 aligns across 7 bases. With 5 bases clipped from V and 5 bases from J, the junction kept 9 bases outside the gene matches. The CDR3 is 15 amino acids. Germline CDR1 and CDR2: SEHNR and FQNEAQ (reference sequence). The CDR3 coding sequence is TGTGCCAGCAGCCACACAGGGGCCCCGTATCAGCCCCAGCATTTT. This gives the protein CASSHTGAPYQPQHF. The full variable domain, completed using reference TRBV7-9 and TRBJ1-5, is DTGVSQNPRHKITKRGQNVTFRCDPISEHNRLYWYRQTLGQGPEFLTYFQNEAQLEKSRLLSDRFSAERPKGSFSTLEIQRTEQGDSAMYLCASSHTGAPYQPQHFGDGTRLSIL.

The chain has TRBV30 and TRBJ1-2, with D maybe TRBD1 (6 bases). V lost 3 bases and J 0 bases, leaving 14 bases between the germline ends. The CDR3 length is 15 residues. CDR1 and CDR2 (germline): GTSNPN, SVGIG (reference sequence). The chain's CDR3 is CAWSPVGATNYGYTF. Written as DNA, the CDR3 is TGTGCCTGGAGCCCCGTGGGGGCGACTAACTATGGCTACACCTTC.

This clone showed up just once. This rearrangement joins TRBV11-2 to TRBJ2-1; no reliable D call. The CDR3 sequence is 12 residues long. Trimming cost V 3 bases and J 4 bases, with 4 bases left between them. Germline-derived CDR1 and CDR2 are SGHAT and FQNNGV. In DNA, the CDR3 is TGTGCCAGCAGCTTGGGTTACAATGAGCAGTTCTTC. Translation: CASSLGYNEQFF. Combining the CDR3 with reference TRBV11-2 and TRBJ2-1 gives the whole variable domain EAGVAQSPRYKIIEKRQSVAFWCNPISGHATLYWYQQILGQGPKLLIQFQNNGVVDDSQLPKDRFSAERLKGVDSTLKIQPAKLEDSAVYLCASSLGYNEQFFGPGTRLTVL.

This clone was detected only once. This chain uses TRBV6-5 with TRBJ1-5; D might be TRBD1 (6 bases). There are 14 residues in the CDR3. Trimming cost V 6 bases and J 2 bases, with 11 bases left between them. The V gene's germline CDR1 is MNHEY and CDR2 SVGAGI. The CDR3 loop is CASRPQGGNQPQHF. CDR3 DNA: TGTGCCAGCAGACCACAGGGCGGCAATCAGCCCCAGCATTTT.

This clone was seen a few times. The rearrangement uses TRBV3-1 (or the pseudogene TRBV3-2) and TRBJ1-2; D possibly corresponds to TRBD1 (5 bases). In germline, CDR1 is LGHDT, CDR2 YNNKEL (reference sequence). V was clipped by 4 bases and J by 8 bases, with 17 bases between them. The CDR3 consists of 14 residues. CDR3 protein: CASSPFAGERGYTF. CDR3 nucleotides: TGTGCCAGCAGCCCGTTCGCGGGGGAGAGGGGCTACACCTTC.

CDR3 bases: TGCGCCAGCAGCTGGAGGGAGCCGAGGGGGGAAAAACTGTTTTTT. Its protein is CASSWREPRGEKLFF. The V gene is TRBV5-1, the J gene TRBJ1-4, with a tentative D call TRBD1 (6 bases). The V end was cut by 3 bases, the J end by 8 bases, with 17 bases between. CDR1 and CDR2 from the germline V gene are SGHRS and YFSETQ. The CDR3 has 15 residues.

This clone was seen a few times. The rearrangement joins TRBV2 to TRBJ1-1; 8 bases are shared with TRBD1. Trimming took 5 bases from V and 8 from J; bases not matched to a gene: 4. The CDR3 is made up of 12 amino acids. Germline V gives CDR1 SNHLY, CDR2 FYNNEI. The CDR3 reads CASSRDRLEAFF. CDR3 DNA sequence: TGTGCCAGCAGTCGGGACAGGCTGGAAGCTTTCTTT.

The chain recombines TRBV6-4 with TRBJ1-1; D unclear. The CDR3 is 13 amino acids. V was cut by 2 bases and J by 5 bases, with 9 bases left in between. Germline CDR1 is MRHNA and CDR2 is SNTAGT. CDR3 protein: CASSDRESTEAFF. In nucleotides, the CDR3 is TGTGCCAGCAGTGACAGGGAATCAACTGAAGCTTTCTTT.

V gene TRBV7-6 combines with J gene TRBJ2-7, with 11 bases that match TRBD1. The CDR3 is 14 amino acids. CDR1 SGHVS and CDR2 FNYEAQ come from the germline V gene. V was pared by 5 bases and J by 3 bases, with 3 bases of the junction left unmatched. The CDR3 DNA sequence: TGTGCCAGCAGCCCGGGACAGGGGGGCTACGAGCAGTACTTC. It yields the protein CASSPGQGGYEQYF.

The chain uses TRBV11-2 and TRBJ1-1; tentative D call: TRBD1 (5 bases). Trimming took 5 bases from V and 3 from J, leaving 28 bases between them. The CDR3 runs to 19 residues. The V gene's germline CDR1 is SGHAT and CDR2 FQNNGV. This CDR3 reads CASSHGTAFSGFSHTEAFF. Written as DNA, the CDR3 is TGTGCCAGCAGCCACGGCACGGCTTTCTCAGGGTTTTCGCACACTGAAGCTTTCTTT. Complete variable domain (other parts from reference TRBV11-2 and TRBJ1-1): EAGVAQSPRYKIIEKRQSVAFWCNPISGHATLYWYQQILGQGPKLLIQFQNNGVVDDSQLPKDRFSAERLKGVDSTLKIQPAKLEDSAVYLCASSHGTAFSGFSHTEAFFGQGTRLTVV.

The CDR3 DNA follows: TGTGCCAGCAGCCTCACAGCCGAGAGCTCCTACGAGCAGTACTTC. Amino acids: CASSLTAESSYEQYF. The gene calls are TRBV7-2 and TRBJ2-7; D call uncertain. V shed 5 bases and J shed 0 bases, with 14 bases lying between them. This CDR3 is 15 amino acids long. Germline CDR1 is SGHTA and CDR2 is FQGNSA.

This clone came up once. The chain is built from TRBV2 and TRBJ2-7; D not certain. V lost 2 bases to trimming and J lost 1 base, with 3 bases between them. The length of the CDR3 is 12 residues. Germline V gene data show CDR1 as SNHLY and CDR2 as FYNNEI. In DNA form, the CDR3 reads TGTGCCAGCAGTGAATCGTCCTACGAGCAGTACTTC. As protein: CASSESSYEQYF.

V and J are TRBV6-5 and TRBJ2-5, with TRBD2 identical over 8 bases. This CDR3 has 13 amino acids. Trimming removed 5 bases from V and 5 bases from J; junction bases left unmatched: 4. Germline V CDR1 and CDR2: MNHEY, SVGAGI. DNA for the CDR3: TGTGCCAGCAGTCGGGGGGGCGGGGAGACCCAGTACTTC. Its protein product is CASSRGGGETQYF.

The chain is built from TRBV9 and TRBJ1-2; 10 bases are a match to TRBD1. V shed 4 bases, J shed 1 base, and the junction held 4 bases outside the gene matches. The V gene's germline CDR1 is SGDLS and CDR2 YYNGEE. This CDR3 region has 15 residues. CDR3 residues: CASSPRTGGNYGYTF. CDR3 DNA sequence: TGTGCCAGCAGCCCGCGGACAGGGGGTAACTATGGCTACACCTTC.